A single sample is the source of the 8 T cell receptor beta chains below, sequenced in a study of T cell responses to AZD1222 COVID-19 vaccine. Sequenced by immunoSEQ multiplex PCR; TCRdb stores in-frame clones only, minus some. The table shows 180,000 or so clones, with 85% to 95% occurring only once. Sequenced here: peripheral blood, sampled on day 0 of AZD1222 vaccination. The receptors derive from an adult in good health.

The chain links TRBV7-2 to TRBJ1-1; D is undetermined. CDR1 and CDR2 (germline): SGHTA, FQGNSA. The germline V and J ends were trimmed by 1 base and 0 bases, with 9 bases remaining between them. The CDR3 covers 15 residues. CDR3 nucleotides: TGTGCCAGCAGCTTAGGGTCTACCTTGAACACTGAAGCTTTCTTT. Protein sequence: CASSLGSTLNTEAFF.

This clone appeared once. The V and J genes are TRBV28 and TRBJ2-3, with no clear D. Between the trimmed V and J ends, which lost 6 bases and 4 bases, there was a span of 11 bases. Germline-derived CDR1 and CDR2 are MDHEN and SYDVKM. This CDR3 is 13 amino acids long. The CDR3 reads CASSFPPADTQYF. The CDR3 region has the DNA TGTGCCAGCAGCTTCCCCCCTGCAGATACGCAGTATTTT.

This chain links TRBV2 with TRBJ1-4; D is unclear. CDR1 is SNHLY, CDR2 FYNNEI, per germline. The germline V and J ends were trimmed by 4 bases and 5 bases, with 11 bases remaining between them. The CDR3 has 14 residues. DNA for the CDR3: TGTGCCAGCAGTGTGTACAGACCGAATGAAAAACTGTTTTTT. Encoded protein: CASSVYRPNEKLFF. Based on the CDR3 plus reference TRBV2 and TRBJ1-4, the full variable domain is EPEVTQTPSHQVTQMGQEVILRCVPISNHLYFYWYRQILGQKVEFLVSFYNNEISEKSEIFDDQFSVERPDGSNFTLKIRSTKLEDSAMYFCASSVYRPNEKLFFGSGTQLSVL.

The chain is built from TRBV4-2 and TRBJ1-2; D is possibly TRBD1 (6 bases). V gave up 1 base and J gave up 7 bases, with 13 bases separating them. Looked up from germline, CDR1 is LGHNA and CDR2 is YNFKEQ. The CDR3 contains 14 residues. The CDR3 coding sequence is TGTGCCAGCAGCCAAGGGCACAGGGCGGGTGGCTACACCTTC. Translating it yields CASSQGHRAGGYTF.

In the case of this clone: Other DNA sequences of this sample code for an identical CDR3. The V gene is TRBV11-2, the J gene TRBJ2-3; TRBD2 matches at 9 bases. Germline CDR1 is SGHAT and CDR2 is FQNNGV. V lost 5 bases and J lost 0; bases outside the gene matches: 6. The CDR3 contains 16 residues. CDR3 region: CASSIRLAGSTDTQYF. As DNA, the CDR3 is TGTGCCAGCAGCATACGTCTAGCGGGGAGCACAGATACGCAGTATTTT.

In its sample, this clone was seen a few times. The CDR3 reads CASSQVPGLSSYEQYF. CDR3 DNA: TGTGCCAGCAGCCAAGTTCCGGGCTTAAGCTCCTACGAGCAGTACTTC. The chain is built from TRBV14 and TRBJ2-7; D is undetermined. From germline, CDR1 is SGHDN and CDR2 FVKESK. The CDR3 sequence is 16 residues long. The V end was cut by 1 base, the J end by 0 bases, with 13 bases between.

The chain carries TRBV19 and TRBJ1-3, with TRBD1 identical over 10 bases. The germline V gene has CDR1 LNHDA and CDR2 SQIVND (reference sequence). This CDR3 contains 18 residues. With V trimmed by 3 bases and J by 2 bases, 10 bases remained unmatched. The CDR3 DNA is TGTGCCAGTAGTATTCACGGGACAGGGGACCTAACTGGAAACACCATATATTTT. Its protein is CASSIHGTGDLTGNTIYF.

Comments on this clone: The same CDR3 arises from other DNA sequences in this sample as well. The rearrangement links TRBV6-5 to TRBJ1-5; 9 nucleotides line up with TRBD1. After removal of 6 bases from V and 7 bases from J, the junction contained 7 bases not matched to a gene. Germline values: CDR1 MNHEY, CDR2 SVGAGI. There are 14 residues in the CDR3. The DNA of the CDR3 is TGTGCCAGCAGCCTGGGACAGGGTCGGCAGCCCCAGCATTTT. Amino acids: CASSLGQGRQPQHF.